These 2 T cell receptor beta chains came from one sample sequenced in a study of T cells after yellow fever vaccination. Each CDR3 protein is one row after TCRdb ran MiXCR on the 5' RACE reads. The sample includes 120,000 or so distinct CDR3 sequences, 13% to 15% of them seen just once. The sequenced sample was CD8+ T cells sorted from PBMCs, obtained 5 days after the yellow fever booster vaccination. Source of these receptors: a man between 18 and 35 years old who received the YFV17D yellow fever vaccine.

This clonotype turned up a few times. This chain joins TRBV5-1 and TRBJ2-1; 7 bases are shared with TRBD1. From germline, CDR1 is SGHRS and CDR2 YFSETQ. The junction had 5 bases not matched to a gene; V was cut back by 4 bases and J by 1 base. CDR3 length: 15 amino acids. CDR3 in amino acids: CASSPGQSSYNEQFF. The CDR3 DNA reads as TGCGCCAGCAGCCCGGGACAGTCTTCCTACAATGAGCAGTTCTTC.

This clonotype was picked up a small number of times. This chain uses TRBV4-3 with TRBJ2-5, with D possibly TRBD2 on 7 matching bases. Germline V gene lookup returns CDR1 LGHNA and CDR2 YSLEER. V was shortened by 0 bases and J by 4 bases, with 15 bases between the two germline ends. The CDR3 totals 16 residues. Here the CDR3 reads CASSQDSAGATETQYF. CDR3 sequence (DNA): TGCGCCAGCAGCCAAGATTCGGCGGGGGCGACAGAGACCCAGTACTTC.